The 27 T cell receptor beta chains listed next were all sequenced from one sample in a study of blood T cell repertoires in COVID-19. TCRdb's copy holds only in-frame clones and misses some; the assay was immunoSEQ multiplex PCR. The data hold some 500,000 clones, with 85% to 90% observed a single time. Sequenced: peripheral blood. The origin of the receptors is a woman aged 45-60 years with COVID-19, enrolled during active disease.

The chain couples TRBV9 to TRBJ1-1, with a possible D match to TRBD1 (6 bases). CDR3 length equals 13 residues. CDR1 and CDR2 from the germline V gene are SGDLS and YYNGEE. V lost 0 bases and J 8 bases, leaving 11 bases between the germline ends. The CDR3 region is CASSVGPGDEAFF. The CDR3 nucleotides read TGTGCCAGCAGCGTAGGTCCAGGGGACGAAGCTTTCTTT.

The V call is TRBV19, the J call TRBJ1-5, with D uncertain. V was trimmed by 2 bases and J by 11 bases, leaving 16 bases between them. Germline V CDR1 and CDR2: LNHDA, SQIVND (reference sequence). The CDR3 consists of 14 residues. The CDR3 nucleotides read TGTGCCAGTAGTATACAGCGGCGGCCCGTGTCCCAGCATTTT. Its translation: CASSIQRRPVSQHF. The variable domain in full, with the rest retrieved from reference TRBV19 and TRBJ1-5, is DGGITQSPKYLFRKEGQNVTLSCEQNLNHDAMYWYRQDPGQGLRLIYYSQIVNDFQKGDIAEGYSVSREKKESFPLTVTSAQKNPTAFYLCASSIQRRPVSQHFGDGTRLSIL.

This rearrangement joins TRBV19 to TRBJ2-1, with TRBD2 identical over 8 bases. The CDR3 is made up of 17 amino acids. Germline CDR1 reads LNHDA; CDR2 reads SQIVND (reference sequence). V lost 2 bases and J lost 4; bases outside the gene matches: 10. This chain's CDR3 is CASSIRPLAGIYNEQFF. CDR3 sequence (DNA): TGTGCCAGTAGTATACGGCCCTTAGCGGGGATTTACAATGAGCAGTTCTTC.

V and J are TRBV7-9 and TRBJ1-2; 11 bases are a match to TRBD1. Per germline, CDR1 SEHNR and CDR2 FQNEAQ (reference sequence). This CDR3 comprises 14 residues. The trim removed 4 bases at V and 6 bases at J, leaving 4 bases unmatched. CDR3 coding DNA: TGTGCCAGCAGCTCGCCGGGACAGGGGGATGGCTACACCTTC. Protein: CASSSPGQGDGYTF.

The V call is TRBV30, the J call TRBJ1-1; D gene ambiguous. Germline values: CDR1 GTSNPN, CDR2 SVGIG (reference sequence). This CDR3 is 12 amino acids long. V lost 3 bases and J 2 bases, leaving 7 bases between the germline ends. CDR3 bases: TGTGCCTGGAGGAGACTAAACACTGAAGCTTTCTTT. Protein sequence: CAWRRLNTEAFF.

The rearrangement uses TRBV9 and TRBJ1-4, with TRBD1 identical over 8 bases. The CDR3 has 16 amino acids. V dropped 3 bases and J dropped 3; count of bases not matched to a gene: 7. Germline CDR1 and CDR2: SGDLS and YYNGEE. The CDR3 sequence: CASSAGQGLANEKLFF. In nucleotides, the CDR3 is TGTGCCAGCAGCGCCGGACAGGGTCTGGCTAATGAAAAACTGTTTTTT.

The chain recombines TRBV27 with TRBJ2-1, with TRBD1 as a possible D gene (5 bases). Germline lookup yields CDR1 MNHEY and CDR2 SMNVEV (reference sequence). CDR3 length: 14 residues. Trimming removed 3 bases at V and 7 bases at J, with 13 bases between. The CDR3 loop is CASSLDPRANEQFF. The CDR3 DNA sequence: TGTGCCAGCAGTTTGGATCCCAGGGCAAATGAGCAGTTCTTC.

This clone was found once. The V call is TRBV12-3 or TRBV12-4, the J call TRBJ1-5, with no clear D. V lost 6 bases and J 0 bases, leaving 6 bases between the germline ends. This CDR3 has 13 residues. The CDR3 DNA reads TGTGCCAGCAGCACTTATAGCAATCAGCCCCAGCATTTT. Translation gives CASSTYSNQPQHF.

The rearrangement uses TRBV28 and TRBJ1-4, with 7 bases aligning to TRBD1. Germline-derived CDR1 and CDR2 are MDHEN and SYDVKM. V gave up 10 bases and J gave up 8 bases; unmatched junction bases: 7. The CDR3 is 12 amino acids. The CDR3 sequence: CATRETGEKLFF. The CDR3 bases are TGTGCCACACGAGAGACAGGGGAAAAACTGTTTTTT.

V and J are TRBV12-3 or TRBV12-4 and TRBJ1-1; 8 bases fit TRBD1. This CDR3 spans 13 amino acids. V was clipped by 7 bases and J by 4 bases; unmatched bases: 5. The CDR3 protein is CASTSGTGTEAFF. The CDR3 coding sequence is TGTGCCAGCACCTCGGGGACAGGCACTGAAGCTTTCTTT.

This sequence joins TRBV6-5 and TRBJ1-1, with D possibly TRBD1 on 5 matching bases. Germline V gene data show CDR1 as MNHEY and CDR2 as SVGAGI. This CDR3 contains 14 residues. The V end was cut by 4 bases, the J end by 0 bases, with 9 bases between. CDR3 sequence: CASSFDRVNTEAFF. The DNA for the CDR3 is TGTGCCAGCAGTTTCGACAGAGTGAACACTGAAGCTTTCTTT.

The chain uses TRBV29-1 and TRBJ2-7, with 7 bases aligning to TRBD2. Per the germline V gene, CDR1 is SQVTM and CDR2 is ANQGSEA. The CDR3 has 14 residues. V lost 7 bases to trimming and J lost 3 bases; unmatched junction nucleotides: 12. This chain's CDR3 is CSASPSGDLYEQYF. The CDR3 DNA follows: TGCAGCGCCTCACCCAGCGGGGACCTCTACGAGCAGTACTTC.

This rearrangement joins TRBV9 to TRBJ2-7; D gene ambiguous. From germline, CDR1 is SGDLS and CDR2 YYNGEE. V gave up 0 bases and J gave up 0 bases, with 4 bases separating them. The CDR3 extends over 13 amino acids. CDR3 protein: CASSVDHSYEQYF. In DNA form, the CDR3 reads TGTGCCAGCAGCGTAGATCACTCCTACGAGCAGTACTTC. The variable domain in full, with the rest retrieved from reference TRBV9 and TRBJ2-7, is DSGVTQTPKHLITATGQRVTLRCSPRSGDLSVYWYQQSLDQGLQFLIQYYNGEERAKGNILERFSAQQFPDLHSELNLSSLELGDSALYFCASSVDHSYEQYFGPGTRLTVT.

This chain connects TRBV2 to TRBJ2-5, with 7 bases lining up with TRBD1. CDR3 length: 11 residues. V was pared by 7 bases and J by 5 bases, with 1 base of the junction left unmatched. The germline V gene has CDR1 SNHLY and CDR2 FYNNEI. The CDR3 sequence is CASMTGETQYF. DNA for the CDR3: TGTGCCAGCATGACAGGGGAGACCCAGTACTTC.

There are a few counts of this clone. V and J are TRBV7-9 and TRBJ1-5; a possible D gene is TRBD1 (6 bases). Trimming took off 9 bases at V and 3 bases at J, with 9 bases between the two ends. The CDR3 is made up of 12 amino acids. The germline V gene has CDR1 SEHNR and CDR2 FQNEAQ (reference sequence). CDR3 region: CASRQDNQPQHF. Written as DNA, the CDR3 is TGTGCCAGTAGACAGGACAATCAGCCCCAGCATTTT.

The rearrangement links TRBV7-2 to TRBJ1-2, with D hard to call. This CDR3 has 15 amino acids. V was clipped by 5 bases and J by 0 bases, with 13 bases between them. Germline V CDR1 and CDR2: SGHTA, FQGNSA. Here the CDR3 DNA reads TGTGCCAGCAGCCTTCGACATACCCCTAACTATGGCTACACCTTC. It codes for CASSLRHTPNYGYTF.

V gene TRBV28 combines with J gene TRBJ1-6; no clear D gene. CDR3 length: 15 residues. Germline CDR1 MDHEN, CDR2 SYDVKM. The V gene lost 2 bases and the J gene lost 10 bases, with 15 bases spanning the gap. The CDR3 nucleotides are TGTGCCAGCAGTTTAAGGGAGGAGGAAGGATCACCCCTCCACTTT. Translated: CASSLREEEGSPLHF.

The chain combines TRBV21-1 with TRBJ1-5; the table's D gene call, TRBD1, was not cross checked with the DNA. TRBV21-1 is a listed pseudogene. The CDR3 loop spans 16 amino acids. The CDR3 nucleotides are TGTGCCAGCAGCCTACGGACAGTTTATAGCAATCAGCCCCAGCATTTT. Amino acids: CASSLRTVYSNQPQHF.

Comment on this clone: Within the sample, other DNA sequences also encode this same CDR3. V and J are TRBV5-6 and TRBJ1-1; D may be TRBD1 (5 bases). The CDR3 loop spans 14 amino acids. Germline V gene lookup returns CDR1 SGHDT and CDR2 YYEEEE. The germline V and J ends were trimmed by 2 bases and 4 bases, with 12 bases remaining between them. CDR3 sequence (DNA): TGTGCCAGCAGCTTAAGCGGGGGGAGCACTGAAGCTTTCTTT. Translation gives CASSLSGGSTEAFF.

This clone was counted a few times. This chain joins TRBV19 and TRBJ2-1; D is undetermined. Germline CDR1 and CDR2: LNHDA and SQIVND (reference sequence). CDR3 length: 15 amino acids. Trimming left V 0 bases short and J 1 base short, with 7 bases between. The DNA of the CDR3 is TGTGCCAGTAGTATAGAGTTCCATTCCTACAATGAGCAGTTCTTC. It specifies CASSIEFHSYNEQFF.

CDR3 sequence: CASSSTGTSGPITDTQYF. In nucleotides, the CDR3 is TGCGCCAGCAGCTCGACCGGGACTAGCGGGCCGATCACAGATACGCAGTATTTT. This chain connects TRBV5-1 to TRBJ2-3, with TRBD2 identical over 12 bases. Germline V CDR1 and CDR2: SGHRS, YFSETQ. The CDR3 contains 18 residues. The ends lost 3 bases at V and 2 bases at J; junction bases unmatched: 10.

The chain is built from TRBV20-1 and TRBJ1-2; tentative D call: TRBD1 (5 bases). This CDR3 comprises 11 residues. Germline V CDR1 and CDR2: DFQATT, SNEGSKA (reference sequence). Trimming took 6 bases from V and 8 from J, leaving 13 bases between them. The CDR3 DNA follows: TGCAGTGCCGCTTCAGGGAGGGGCTACACCTTC. Protein: CSAASGRGYTF.

The genes are TRBV28 and TRBJ2-3; 8 bases are shared with TRBD2. The germline V gene has CDR1 MDHEN and CDR2 SYDVKM. V trimming: 7 bases; J trimming: 4 bases; junction bases outside the gene matches: 10. This CDR3 comprises 15 residues. CDR3 coding DNA: TGTGCCAGCACCTTAGGACTAGCCGGGCCAGATACGCAGTATTTT. Its protein product is CASTLGLAGPDTQYF.

V gene TRBV30 combines with J gene TRBJ1-4; 9 positions match TRBD1. V was pared by 3 bases and J by 10 bases, with 9 bases of the junction left unmatched. The CDR3 extends over 14 amino acids. Germline CDR1 reads GTSNPN; CDR2 reads SVGIG (reference sequence). The CDR3 DNA sequence: TGTGCCTGGAGCGCGCGACAGGGGGTCGGAAAACTGTTTTTT. Amino acid sequence: CAWSARQGVGKLFF.

This clone appeared a single time. The chain combines TRBV19 with TRBJ2-3, with 10 bases lining up with TRBD1. Germline assignment: CDR1 LNHDA and CDR2 SQIVND (reference sequence). This CDR3 has 15 amino acids. The J segment lost 4 bases and the V segment lost 5 bases, leaving 6 bases of the junction unmatched. Here the CDR3 reads CASSSRQGAADTQYF. DNA of the CDR3: TGTGCCAGTAGTTCGAGACAGGGGGCCGCAGATACGCAGTATTTT.

The V gene is TRBV5-1, the J gene TRBJ2-7, with 12 bases aligning to TRBD1. CDR1 is SGHRS, CDR2 YFSETQ, per germline. With 3 bases clipped from V and 0 bases from J, the junction kept 10 bases outside the gene matches. The CDR3 is 18 amino acids. CDR3 amino acids: CASSSDPPGQGASYEQYF. The CDR3 DNA reads TGCGCCAGCAGCTCGGACCCTCCGGGACAGGGGGCCTCCTACGAGCAGTACTTC.

This clone came up once. The CDR3, as DNA: TGTGCCAGCAGCTTACAGGGGAGCAATCAGCCCCAGCATTTT. The encoded protein is CASSLQGSNQPQHF. This rearrangement joins TRBV5-4 to TRBJ1-5; TRBD1 matches at 7 bases. The V gene end was trimmed by 2 bases and the J gene end by 1 base; junction bases not matched to a gene: 0. The CDR3 extends over 14 amino acids. Germline CDR1 and CDR2: SGHNT and YYREEE (reference sequence).